The 19 T cell receptor beta chains listed next were all sequenced from one sample in a study of regulatory dendritic cells for organ transplantation. The assay was immunoSEQ multiplex PCR, and TCRdb's table has in-frame clones only and misses some. The sample consists of roughly 34,000 clones, less than 90% of them appearing once. The source material was naive CD4+ T cells from blood. As for subset: CD45RA+ naive T cells. The receptors derive from a human donor in good health.

The chain carries TRBV7-2 and TRBJ2-5, with unresolved D. This CDR3 has 15 residues. Germline-derived CDR1 and CDR2 are SGHTA and FQGNSA. Trimming removed 1 base at V and 2 bases at J, with 11 bases between. The CDR3 reads CASSLDGRRQETQYF. As DNA, the CDR3 is TGTGCCAGCAGCTTAGATGGTCGGCGACAAGAGACCCAGTACTTC.

CDR3 sequence: CASRGDRAYEQYF. In DNA form, the CDR3 reads TGTGCCAGCAGGGGGGACAGGGCCTACGAGCAGTACTTC. The V gene is TRBV6-1, the J gene TRBJ2-7; TRBD1 agrees at 9 bases. The CDR3 is 13 amino acids. Germline V gene sequence: CDR1 MNHNS, CDR2 SASEGT. The ends lost 6 bases at V and 2 bases at J; junction bases unmatched: 2.

This rearrangement joins TRBV7-3 to TRBJ2-7; 8 bases fit TRBD1. Unmatched junction bases numbered 5, after V lost 5 bases and J lost 5 bases. The CDR3 is 13 amino acids. Germline assignment: CDR1 SGHTA and CDR2 FQGTGA. The CDR3 DNA reads as TGTGCCAGCAGCCCCGACAGGGGCCACGAGCAGTACTTC. Translating it yields CASSPDRGHEQYF.

This clone has just one count. The V call is TRBV7-9, the J call TRBJ2-7, with TRBD2 identical over 8 bases. CDR3 length: 16 residues. Germline V gene lookup returns CDR1 SEHNR and CDR2 FQNEAQ (reference sequence). The trim removed 1 base at V and 2 bases at J, leaving 7 bases unmatched. The CDR3 nucleotides read TGTGCCAGCAGCTTAGTGCTAGCGGGTAACCCCTACGAGCAGTACTTC. Its translation is CASSLVLAGNPYEQYF.

The rearrangement joins TRBV18 to TRBJ2-5; unclear D gene. The CDR3 consists of 14 residues. Germline values: CDR1 KGHSH, CDR2 LQKENI. Trimming shortened V by 4 bases and J by 4 bases, and 13 bases separated the two germline ends. CDR3: CASSQGSNGETQYF. The CDR3 DNA reads TGTGCCAGCTCACAAGGGTCAAACGGAGAGACCCAGTACTTC. The full variable domain, completed using reference TRBV18 and TRBJ2-5, is NAGVMQNPRHLVRRRGQEARLRCSPMKGHSHVYWYRQLPEEGLKFMVYLQKENIIDESGMPKERFSAEFPKEGPSILRIQQVVRGDSAAYFCASSQGSNGETQYFGPGTRLLVL.

The chain joins TRBV19 to TRBJ1-3; D is unresolved. CDR3 length: 16 residues. Trimming removed 7 bases at V and 0 bases at J, with 16 bases between. CDR1 and CDR2 (germline): LNHDA, SQIVND (reference sequence). The CDR3 loop reads CASTSTAVGSGNTIYF. The CDR3 DNA reads TGTGCCAGTACCTCGACGGCTGTCGGCTCTGGAAACACCATATATTTT.

The gene calls are TRBV11-2 and TRBJ2-2; D possibly corresponds to TRBD2 (5 bases). Germline V gives CDR1 SGHAT, CDR2 FQNNGV. The length of the CDR3 is 15 residues. V lost 1 base and J lost 1, with 7 bases in between. The CDR3 loop reads CASSLAGMNTGELFF. DNA of the CDR3: TGTGCCAGCAGCTTAGCGGGGATGAACACCGGGGAGCTGTTTTTT.

This chain connects TRBV28 to TRBJ1-5; D not resolved. This CDR3 comprises 14 residues. Trimming took off 5 bases at V and 0 bases at J, with 8 bases between the two ends. Germline V gives CDR1 MDHEN, CDR2 SYDVKM. Here the CDR3 reads CASSPRISNQPQHF. The DNA of the CDR3 is TGTGCCAGCAGTCCACGGATTAGCAATCAGCCCCAGCATTTT.

This clone showed up just a few times. V and J are TRBV6-5 and TRBJ1-5; a weak D match, TRBD1 (5 bases). The germline gives CDR1 MNHEY, CDR2 SVGAGI. The CDR3 has 13 residues. Trimming took off 6 bases at V and 7 bases at J, with 13 bases between the two ends. The CDR3 DNA sequence: TGTGCCAGCAGCTGGCGGGGGGAGCAGCCCCAGCATTTT. Translating gives CASSWRGEQPQHF.

The chain combines TRBV18 with TRBJ2-3, with 8 bases identical to TRBD2. Germline V lookup: CDR1 KGHSH, CDR2 LQKENI. The CDR3 has 17 amino acids. Trimming took 3 bases from V and 4 from J; bases not matched to a gene: 12. The DNA for the CDR3 is TGTGCCAGCTCACCGCTCAGCGGGACTAGTCTTTCAGATACGCAGTATTTT. This encodes CASSPLSGTSLSDTQYF.

CDR3 coding DNA: TGTGCCAGCAGTGAAGCGCGGGGGACTCAGCCCCAGCATTTT. Translated, it gives CASSEARGTQPQHF. This rearrangement joins TRBV2 to TRBJ1-5; TRBD1 might be the D (5 bases). The V gene lost 0 bases and the J gene lost 6 bases, with 9 bases spanning the gap. The CDR3 has 14 amino acids. Germline assignment: CDR1 SNHLY and CDR2 FYNNEI.

In this sample, this clone turned up a few times. The chain joins TRBV4-1 to TRBJ1-2, with a possible D match to TRBD1 (6 bases). The CDR3 runs to 14 residues. V was cut by 4 bases and J by 4 bases, with 13 bases left in between. Germline CDR1 MGHRA, CDR2 YSYEKL. CDR3 DNA sequence: TGCGCCAGCAGCCGAGGTGGGACATTCTATGGCTACACCTTC. Its protein is CASSRGGTFYGYTF.

The rearrangement joins TRBV2 to TRBJ1-5; D unresolved. Germline V gene data show CDR1 as SNHLY and CDR2 as FYNNEI. This CDR3 has 12 residues. V gave up 11 bases and J gave up 13 bases, with 21 bases separating them. CDR3 nucleotide sequence: TGTGCCTGCGCGGTGGGCGCCACGTCGCAGCATTTT. Encoded protein: CACAVGATSQHF.

V gene TRBV6-5 combines with J gene TRBJ1-2; maybe TRBD1 (6 bases). V was cut by 11 bases and J by 8 bases, with 15 bases left in between. Per the germline V gene, CDR1 is MNHEY and CDR2 is SVGAGI. The CDR3 has 11 amino acids. This CDR3 reads CALSGVLGYTF. The DNA of the CDR3 is TGTGCCCTCTCAGGGGTCTTGGGCTACACCTTC.

The V gene is TRBV30, the J gene TRBJ1-6; D gene uncertain. V lost 3 bases and J lost 2, with 5 bases in between. This CDR3 is 13 amino acids long. Germline-derived CDR1 and CDR2 are GTSNPN and SVGIG (reference sequence). The CDR3 sequence is CAWSGAYNSPLHF. CDR3 nucleotides: TGTGCCTGGAGCGGGGCCTATAATTCACCCCTCCACTTT.

The gene calls are TRBV4-1 and TRBJ1-6; 11 nucleotides line up with TRBD1. The CDR3 contains 20 residues. CDR1 is MGHRA, CDR2 YSYEKL, per germline. The trim removed 4 bases at V and 0 bases at J, leaving 11 bases unmatched. Here the CDR3 DNA reads TGCGCCAGCAGCCTCGGAAGAGGGACAGGGGGAAGCTCCTATAATTCACCCCTCCACTTT. Its translation is CASSLGRGTGGSSYNSPLHF.

V is TRBV28 and J is TRBJ2-7; D possibly corresponds to TRBD1 (6 bases). Germline loops: CDR1 MDHEN, CDR2 SYDVKM. V was trimmed by 6 bases and J by 4 bases, leaving 13 bases between them. CDR3 length: 13 residues. As DNA, the CDR3 is TGTGCCAGCAGAACAGGGTTGGCGTACGAGCAGTACTTC. This translates into CASRTGLAYEQYF.

The genes are TRBV19 and TRBJ2-3; 7 nucleotides line up with TRBD2. CDR3 length equals 14 residues. Germline V lookup: CDR1 LNHDA, CDR2 SQIVND (reference sequence). Unmatched junction bases numbered 4, after V lost 5 bases and J lost 2 bases. The CDR3: CASSYTSATDTQYF. The CDR3 nucleotides read TGTGCCAGTAGTTATACTAGCGCCACAGATACGCAGTATTTT.

This chain uses TRBV7-2 with TRBJ2-3; 11 bases map to TRBD1. Losses at the gene ends were 5 bases for V and 6 bases for J; bases not matched to a gene: 7. The length of the CDR3 is 15 residues. CDR1 and CDR2 (germline): SGHTA, FQGNSA. In DNA, the CDR3 is TGTGCCAGCAGCGCCTCCCGGGACAGGGGGGATACGCAGTATTTT. This gives the protein CASSASRDRGDTQYF.